Following are 22 T cell receptor beta chains from one sample sequenced in a study of shared clonotypes between healthy human individuals. Assay: immunoSEQ multiplex PCR; the TCRdb copy retains only in-frame clones and omits some. Here the sample spans approximately 2.5 million clones, roughly 92% being singletons. The sequenced sample consisted of naive CD4+ T cells sorted from blood. Noted subset: CD45RA+ positively selected. These receptors were obtained from a young man in good health.

This chain uses TRBV5-1 with TRBJ1-1; a weak D match, TRBD1 (5 bases). Trimming removed 5 bases at V and 1 base at J, with 12 bases between. Germline V lookup: CDR1 SGHRS, CDR2 YFSETQ. This CDR3 region has 14 residues. In DNA form, the CDR3 reads TGCGCCAGCAGGTTACGAGGACAGAACACTGAAGCTTTCTTT. The encoded protein is CASRLRGQNTEAFF.

DNA for the CDR3: TGCGCCAGCAGCGGGGGGCTCGAGCAGTACTTC. This sequence encodes CASSGGLEQYF. This chain joins TRBV5-1 and TRBJ2-7; D may match TRBD1 or TRBD2 (6 bases each). Trimming took 4 bases from V and 6 from J, leaving 8 bases between them. CDR1 and CDR2 from the germline V gene are SGHRS and YFSETQ. CDR3 length equals 11 residues.

V usage is TRBV7-9 and J usage is TRBJ2-1; 13 bases are a match to TRBD2. The CDR3 contains 15 residues. V shed 4 bases and J 7 bases; nucleotides not matched to a gene: 4. Per germline, CDR1 SEHNR and CDR2 FQNEAQ (reference sequence). CDR3 sequence: CASSSRLAGGNEQFF. CDR3 bases: TGTGCCAGCAGCTCCCGACTAGCGGGAGGTAATGAGCAGTTCTTC.

J is TRBJ2-1 and V is TRBV14; 8 bases are shared with TRBD1. This CDR3 is built from 14 residues. Looked up from germline, CDR1 is SGHDN and CDR2 is FVKESK. Germline trimming cut 0 bases from V and 15 bases from J; bases unmatched to any gene: 10. The CDR3 reads CASSQDLGTGPLFF. In DNA form, the CDR3 reads TGTGCCAGCAGCCAAGATTTAGGGACAGGTCCCCTGTTCTTC.

The rearrangement joins TRBV30 to TRBJ1-2; possible D gene TRBD1, 6 bases. The CDR3 sequence is 14 residues long. V was shortened by 4 bases and J by 10 bases, with 22 bases between the two germline ends. Germline V lookup: CDR1 GTSNPN, CDR2 SVGIG (reference sequence). This CDR3 is CAWKFGGVRLYYTF. The DNA of the CDR3 is TGTGCCTGGAAGTTCGGGGGCGTCAGGCTGTACTACACCTTC.

A remark on this clone: Within the sample, other DNA sequences also encode this same CDR3. The CDR3 spells CAISGGGVETQYF. The CDR3 DNA follows: TGTGCCATCAGTGGGGGAGGGGTAGAGACCCAGTACTTC. The chain employs TRBV10-3 and TRBJ2-5; 7 bases fit TRBD2. The CDR3 covers 13 residues. The V and J ends lost 4 bases and 4 bases, in that order; junction bases with no gene match: 3. Germline loops: CDR1 ENHRY, CDR2 SYGVKD.

V gene TRBV7-9 combines with J gene TRBJ2-7, with D possibly matching TRBD2 (5 bases). The germline gives CDR1 SEHNR, CDR2 FQNEAQ (reference sequence). This CDR3 comprises 16 residues. V lost 1 base and J lost 4, with 17 bases in between. The CDR3 DNA follows: TGTGCCAGCAGCTTAGGATACGACGGAGGAGATTACGAGCAGTACTTC. Translating gives CASSLGYDGGDYEQYF.

The chain recombines TRBV2 with TRBJ2-7; a possible D gene is TRBD2 (6 bases). Germline lookup yields CDR1 SNHLY and CDR2 FYNNEI. The CDR3 length is 14 residues. The V and J ends lost 4 bases and 2 bases respectively, with 12 bases between them. The CDR3 reads CASSVGTVPYEQYF. The CDR3 region has the DNA TGTGCCAGCAGTGTGGGGACTGTTCCCTACGAGCAGTACTTC.

The rearrangement uses TRBV28 and TRBJ1-1; D unresolved. Germline V gives CDR1 MDHEN, CDR2 SYDVKM. This CDR3 has 15 residues. V shed 7 bases and J shed 1 base, with 16 bases lying between them. The chain's CDR3 is CASTPPKLANTEAFF. In DNA, the CDR3 is TGTGCCAGCACCCCCCCCAAACTTGCGAACACTGAAGCTTTCTTT.

The chain recombines TRBV15 with TRBJ2-1, with 7 positions matching TRBD2. The CDR3 is 16 amino acids. J lost 2 bases, V lost 3 bases, and 7 bases had no gene match. Germline V CDR1 and CDR2: LNHNV, YYDKDF (reference sequence). CDR3 sequence: CATSRPASGPYNEQFF. Written as DNA, the CDR3 is TGTGCCACCAGCAGGCCGGCTAGCGGACCCTACAATGAGCAGTTCTTC. The full variable domain, in which reference TRBV15 and TRBJ2-1 provide the parts outside the CDR3, is DAMVIQNPRYQVTQFGKPVTLSCSQTLNHNVMYWYQQKSSQAPKLLFHYYDKDFNNEADTPDNFQSRRPNTSFCFLDIRSPGLGDTAMYLCATSRPASGPYNEQFFGPGTRLTVL.

This clone was counted between two and nine times. The chain employs TRBV30 and TRBJ1-1; D may be TRBD1 (6 bases). The CDR3 sequence is 13 residues long. V lost 2 bases and J 11 bases, leaving 18 bases between the germline ends. Germline V gene lookup returns CDR1 GTSNPN and CDR2 SVGIG (reference sequence). The CDR3 region is CAWSNQGSLVAFF. The CDR3 DNA reads TGTGCCTGGAGTAACCAGGGGTCCTTGGTGGCTTTCTTT.

This sequence joins TRBV25-1 and TRBJ2-1; D ambiguous. The germline CDR1 and CDR2 sequences are MGHDK and SYGVNS. V was pared by 1 base and J by 6 bases, with 10 bases between. The CDR3 length is 14 residues. The CDR3 loop reads CASSELRPVNEQFF. DNA for the CDR3: TGTGCCAGCAGTGAATTACGACCCGTCAATGAGCAGTTCTTC.

This clone was seen just once. CDR3 loop: CASSQLPPTNEKLFF. In nucleotides, the CDR3 is TGTGCCAGCAGCCAACTGCCTCCAACTAATGAAAAACTGTTTTTT. The chain carries TRBV2 and TRBJ1-4; D gene uncertain. Trimming removed 6 bases from V and 0 bases from J, with 11 bases in between. The CDR3 sequence is 15 residues long. Germline-derived CDR1 and CDR2 are SNHLY and FYNNEI.

The chain links TRBV4-1 to TRBJ2-1; D may be TRBD2 (6 bases). From germline, CDR1 is MGHRA and CDR2 YSYEKL. The length of the CDR3 is 17 residues. Trimming removed 0 bases at V and 7 bases at J, with 19 bases between. In nucleotides, the CDR3 is TGCGCCAGCAGCCAAGAGTATCCGGGAGTTGGGGGGAATGAGCAGTTCTTC. Translation: CASSQEYPGVGGNEQFF.

The rearrangement joins TRBV9 to TRBJ2-1; the D is unclear. V was cut by 4 bases and J by 4 bases, with 18 bases left in between. Germline V lookup: CDR1 SGDLS, CDR2 YYNGEE. The CDR3 extends over 16 amino acids. The CDR3, as DNA: TGTGCCAGCAGCCCCCGAATACCTGGAACTTACAATGAGCAGTTCTTC. It specifies CASSPRIPGTYNEQFF. Full variable domain (missing parts from reference TRBV9 and TRBJ2-1): DSGVTQTPKHLITATGQRVTLRCSPRSGDLSVYWYQQSLDQGLQFLIQYYNGEERAKGNILERFSAQQFPDLHSELNLSSLELGDSALYFCASSPRIPGTYNEQFFGPGTRLTVL.

The CDR3 loop reads CASSLTSSYEQFF. In DNA, the CDR3 is TGTGCCAGCAGCTTGACTAGCAGTTACGAGCAGTTCTTC. This chain joins TRBV7-2 and TRBJ2-1; 7 positions agree with TRBD2. Germline V CDR1 and CDR2: SGHTA, FQGNSA. The CDR3 covers 13 residues. V lost 3 bases to trimming and J lost 10 bases; unmatched junction nucleotides: 6.

The rearrangement links TRBV19 to TRBJ2-7; D is possibly TRBD1 (6 bases). Trimming cost V 2 bases and J 1 base, with 9 bases left between them. Germline CDR1 and CDR2: LNHDA and SQIVND (reference sequence). The CDR3 consists of 14 residues. This CDR3 is CASSITQGSYEQYF. In DNA, the CDR3 is TGTGCCAGTAGTATAACCCAGGGGTCCTACGAGCAGTACTTC.

The V gene is TRBV10-2, the J gene TRBJ2-3, with D possibly being TRBD1 (5 bases). The germline V and J ends were trimmed by 0 bases and 1 base, with 8 bases remaining between them. Germline-derived CDR1 and CDR2 are WSHSY and SAAADI. This CDR3 has 15 amino acids. This CDR3 is CASSESRQRTDTQYF. In DNA, the CDR3 is TGCGCCAGCAGTGAGTCGAGACAGCGCACAGATACGCAGTATTTT.

The V gene is TRBV7-2, the J gene TRBJ2-3, with TRBD2 as a possible D gene (5 bases). Germline CDR1 reads SGHTA; CDR2 reads FQGNSA. The V end lost 10 bases, the J end lost 1 base, and 24 bases lay between the germline ends. This CDR3 comprises 17 residues. CDR3 coding DNA: TGTGCCATCCAGCTTACAGCGGTATCCCTCGGCACAGATACGCAGTATTTT. It codes for CAIQLTAVSLGTDTQYF.

This chain joins TRBV6-5 and TRBJ2-1, with a weak D call TRBD1 (6 bases). This CDR3 comprises 14 residues. The V end was cut by 0 bases, the J end by 15 bases, with 18 bases between. Per germline, CDR1 MNHEY and CDR2 SVGAGI. The CDR3 nucleotides are TGTGCCAGCAGTTACTCGAAGGCGGCAGGGGACCGGTTCTTC. It encodes CASSYSKAAGDRFF.

The chain joins TRBV18 to TRBJ2-5; tentatively, D is TRBD1 (7 bases). Trimming cost V 4 bases and J 3 bases, with 12 bases left between them. Germline V gene sequence: CDR1 KGHSH, CDR2 LQKENI. The CDR3 spans 14 residues. CDR3 amino acids: CASSRRDREETQYF. Here the CDR3 DNA reads TGTGCCAGCTCACGGCGGGACAGAGAAGAGACCCAGTACTTC.

A remark on this clone: At the DNA level, this CDR3 is encoded by other sequences in the same sample as well. The chain combines TRBV25-1 with TRBJ2-7, with 9 positions matching TRBD1. Germline V lookup: CDR1 MGHDK, CDR2 SYGVNS. V was pared by 2 bases and J by 2 bases, with 4 bases of the junction left unmatched. The CDR3 is made up of 15 amino acids. The CDR3 DNA reads as TGTGCCAGCAGTGAACTCGGACAGGGGACCTACGAGCAGTACTTC. It codes for CASSELGQGTYEQYF.